A selection of T cell receptor beta chains follows, all from one sample in a study of cytomegalovirus exposure and HLA in healthy donors. TCRdb's copy holds only in-frame clones and misses some; the assay was immunoSEQ multiplex PCR. The table shows around 170,000 clones, with more than 75% occurring only once. The specimen sequenced was PBMCs. The receptors originated from a woman aged 45-65 years in good health and CMV-seropositive. Each CDR3 is given without its conserved first and last residue. D genes are given only for firm matches.

D gene	V gene	J gene	CDR3 protein
TRBD1	TRBV29-1	TRBJ1-6	SVRQGEDSPLH
NA	TRBV7-6	TRBJ1-5	ASSLSPAGNQPQH
NA	TRBV6-1	TRBJ1-4	ASSESVDGQKLF
NA	TRBV29-1	TRBJ2-7	SVLRGAEYEQY
NA	TRBV27	TRBJ2-1	ASSLRGLSYNEQF
NA	TRBV5-8	TRBJ1-5	ASSLDAGIQPQH
NA	TRBV15	TRBJ1-1	ATSRPSGGYTEAF
TRBD2	TRBV6-6	TRBJ2-7	ASGTSGASYEQY
NA	TRBV4-1	TRBJ2-1	ASSQDRTFQAYNEQF
NA	TRBV7-2	TRBJ2-2	ASSLGQNLNTGELF
TRBD1	TRBV29-1	TRBJ1-4	SVGGQGLPNEKLF
TRBD1	TRBV28	TRBJ2-2	ASSSGQGGTGELF
TRBD1	TRBV2	TRBJ2-5	ASSGGETQY
TRBD2	TRBV2	TRBJ2-3	ASRVSGARTDTQY
NA	TRBV5-4	TRBJ1-5	ASSLAGGNQPQH
NA	TRBV7-6	TRBJ2-1	ASSQPGKGDNEQF
TRBD1	TRBV6-1	TRBJ2-7	ASSARQGVTSYEQY
NA	TRBV11-3	TRBJ1-2	ASSPYSVWGYT
NA	TRBV6-4	TRBJ1-6	ASRTDSGNSPLH
NA	TRBV7-2	TRBJ2-1	ASSLTVTLSYNEQF
TRBD1	TRBV5-1	TRBJ1-2	ASSSGQALDGYT
NA	TRBV18	TRBJ1-6	ASSPRAGFDSPLH
TRBD1	TRBV4-1	TRBJ1-4	ASSQDRGRKLF
NA	TRBV6-5	TRBJ1-5	ASSYSPTGNQPQH
NA	TRBV6-5	TRBJ2-7	ASSYGGFYEQY
NA	TRBV7-9	TRBJ2-1	ASSFLDEQF
NA	TRBV5-6	TRBJ1-2	ASSLGGLGYT
NA	TRBV6-5	TRBJ2-7	ASTNGGGGRYEQY
NA	TRBV6-5	TRBJ2-5	ASSYSDTLGETQY
NA	TRBV5-4	TRBJ1-4	ASRNDRGEKLF
TRBD2	TRBV11-2	TRBJ2-3	ASSLTGGGGFTDTQY
NA	TRBV1	TRBJ2-5	TSSREPGLAGPKGAQY
TRBD2	TRBV5-1	TRBJ2-3	ASSFGGSGTGIYTDTQY
TRBD1	TRBV10-3	TRBJ1-2	AIRGTAQGGYT
TRBD1	TRBV2	TRBJ1-1	ASYKQGAVNTEAF
TRBD1	TRBV5-4	TRBJ2-5	ASTTGGIGTQY
NA	TRBV7-9	TRBJ2-3	ASSRDFEPDTQY